This T cell receptor beta chain was documented in a study of T cells after somatic rescue of genetic block. Repertoires were generated with immunoSEQ multiplex PCR, while TCRdb's copy carries only in-frame clones and drops some. The profile covers 100,000 to 120,000 clones, with 85% to 95% appearing a single time and approximately 1.4% taken by the ten largest. Only a few counts were recorded for this clone. Germline lookup yields CDR1 SGDLS and CDR2 YYNGEE. Trimming took 0 bases from V and 4 from J, leaving 5 bases between them. The CDR3 has 14 amino acids. This chain joins TRBV9 and TRBJ1-6; no firm D call. This receptor was taken from a woman aged 18-29 years. The specimen sequenced was peripheral blood mononuclear cells (PBMCs). CDR3 DNA sequence: TGTGCCAGCAGCGTAGACAGTTATAATTCACCCCTCCACTTT. Translating it yields CASSVDSYNSPLHF.